This TCR beta chain was sequenced in a study of regulatory T cells in long-lasting Graves disease. Findings and caveats of the study: TRBV28, TRBJ1-2 and TRBJ2-5 were segments that persistent disease favored. It was peripheral blood alone, not thyroid tissue, that was studied.

As for this clonotype: The antigen is unknown.

Germline V gene data show CDR1 as KGHSH and CDR2 as LQKENI. The CDR3 has 16 residues. The V and J ends lost 2 bases and 6 bases, in that order; junction bases with no gene match: 9. The time point here: newly diagnosed GD, antithyroid drugs for less than 3 months. Researchers made the TCR library from RNA that was extracted from PBMCs. CDR3-region Arm-PCR and iRepertoire HTBI primers produced the TCR beta libraries. Each CDR3 protein gets one entry after TCRdb re-called the multiplex PCR reads with MiXCR. The table has 250,000 to 400,000 distinct CDR3 sequences, 15% to 20% seen once. The V gene is TRBV18, the J gene TRBJ2-1, with TRBD1 matching over 8 bases. This clonotype was sampled from a female donor with Graves disease. Sample: peripheral blood mononuclear cells (PBMCs), taken at new diagnosis, from a patient treated with antithyroid drugs. The CDR3 spells CASSPVTGGALNEQFF. The CDR3 bases are TGTGCCAGCTCACCAGTAACAGGGGGTGCACTCAATGAGCAGTTCTTC.